The 28 T cell receptor beta chains reported below all come from one sample, sequenced in a study of blood T cell repertoires in COVID-19. Profiled with immunoSEQ multiplex PCR; TCRdb holds only in-frame clones, not every one. The data show under 250,000 clones, with 85% seen just once and around 6.4% held by the top ten. The specimen was peripheral blood. Every receptor here comes from a woman between 55 and 75 years old with active or convalescent COVID-19.

CDR3 sequence: CASNRGGQGYEQYF. The CDR3 region has the DNA TGTGCCAGCAACCGGGGGGGACAGGGCTACGAGCAGTACTTC. The rearrangement joins TRBV11-3 to TRBJ2-7; maybe TRBD1 (9 bases). The CDR3 is 14 residues long. Germline lookup yields CDR1 SGHNT and CDR2 YENEEA. Deletions cut 7 bases from V and 3 bases from J, with 16 bases between.

The chain combines TRBV7-9 with TRBJ1-4; D not certain. CDR1 is SEHNR, CDR2 FQNEAQ, per germline (reference sequence). V gave up 1 base and J gave up 7 bases, with 13 bases separating them. CDR3 length: 15 amino acids. This CDR3 reads CASSLEAGVIEKLFF. The CDR3 DNA reads as TGTGCCAGCAGCTTAGAGGCGGGAGTGATTGAAAAACTGTTTTTT.

This clone appeared a few times. This chain links TRBV7-9 with TRBJ2-7, with a weak D call TRBD1 (6 bases). V was clipped by 5 bases and J by 4 bases, with 18 bases between them. The CDR3 is 15 residues long. Germline V gene lookup returns CDR1 SEHNR and CDR2 FQNEAQ (reference sequence). The CDR3 reads CASSPLQGVGYEQYF. In DNA form, the CDR3 reads TGTGCCAGCAGCCCCCTACAGGGTGTTGGGTACGAGCAGTACTTC.

The chain links TRBV5-1 to TRBJ2-3; D is possibly TRBD2 (7 bases). This CDR3 has 16 residues. The germline CDR1 and CDR2 sequences are SGHRS and YFSETQ. Trimming removed 0 bases at V and 0 bases at J, with 11 bases between. The CDR3 nucleotides read TGCGCCAGCAGCTTGGGGGGGGGCGCGAGCACAGATACGCAGTATTTT. This gives the protein CASSLGGGASTDTQYF.

The gene calls are TRBV19 and TRBJ1-4, with no clear D. This CDR3 spans 16 amino acids. The germline V gene has CDR1 LNHDA and CDR2 SQIVND (reference sequence). V was trimmed by 3 bases and J by 4 bases, leaving 15 bases between them. CDR3 amino acids: CASSMAGVRNNEKLFF. The CDR3 coding sequence is TGTGCCAGTAGTATGGCGGGCGTACGGAATAATGAAAAACTGTTTTTT.

The V and J genes are TRBV15 and TRBJ2-2, with 7 nucleotides matching TRBD2. The CDR3 is 15 residues long. The V gene's germline CDR1 is LNHNV and CDR2 YYDKDF (reference sequence). Trimming removed 5 bases from V and 4 bases from J; junction bases left unmatched: 7. CDR3 nucleotide sequence: TGTGCCACCAGCCAAGACCGGGAGGTCACCGGGGAGCTGTTTTTT. As protein: CATSQDREVTGELFF. The full variable domain, in which reference TRBV15 and TRBJ2-2 provide the parts outside the CDR3, is DAMVIQNPRYQVTQFGKPVTLSCSQTLNHNVMYWYQQKSSQAPKLLFHYYDKDFNNEADTPDNFQSRRPNTSFCFLDIRSPGLGDTAMYLCATSQDREVTGELFFGEGSRLTVL.

This clone was recorded once. The V and J genes are TRBV7-4 and TRBJ1-5, with TRBD1 matching 8 bases. V trimming: 5 bases; J trimming: 2 bases; junction bases outside the gene matches: 5. This CDR3 comprises 15 residues. Germline CDR1 SGHVT, CDR2 SQSDAQ. CDR3 nucleotide sequence: TGTGCCAGCAGCACAAAGGACAGGGGCAATCAGCCCCAGCATTTT. It translates to CASSTKDRGNQPQHF. The full variable domain, its missing parts supplied by reference TRBV7-4 and TRBJ1-5, is GAGVSQSPRYKVAKRGRDVALRCDSISGHVTLYWYRQTLGQGSEVLTYSQSDAQRDKSGRPSGRFSAERPERSVSTLKIQRTEQGDSAVYLCASSTKDRGNQPQHFGDGTRLSIL.

The gene calls are TRBV5-1 and TRBJ2-6, with D hard to call. Deletions cut 4 bases from V and 0 bases from J, with 8 bases between. The CDR3 covers 15 residues. Germline CDR1 and CDR2: SGHRS and YFSETQ. DNA for the CDR3: TGCGCCAGCAGCGGATACAGCTCTGGGGCCAACGTCCTGACTTTC. Translating gives CASSGYSSGANVLTF.

The chain carries TRBV19 and TRBJ2-5; 8 nucleotides match TRBD1. This CDR3 region has 13 residues. The germline V gene has CDR1 LNHDA and CDR2 SQIVND (reference sequence). The V gene end was trimmed by 8 bases and the J gene end by 3 bases; junction bases not matched to a gene: 5. DNA of the CDR3: TGTGCCAGTTCCAGGGGGCGAGAAGAGACCCAGTACTTC. Protein product: CASSRGREETQYF.

V is TRBV5-4 and J is TRBJ1-2; tentative D call: TRBD1 (6 bases). Trimming removed 1 base at V and 8 bases at J, with 12 bases between. The CDR3 loop spans 13 amino acids. Germline V lookup: CDR1 SGHNT, CDR2 YYREEE (reference sequence). CDR3 sequence: CASSLRQGQGYTF. Written as DNA, the CDR3 is TGTGCCAGCAGCTTGAGGCAGGGGCAAGGCTACACCTTC.

This chain connects TRBV10-2 to TRBJ2-5, with 7 bases fitting TRBD1. There are 14 residues in the CDR3. Looked up from germline, CDR1 is WSHSY and CDR2 is SAAADI. V lost 5 bases and J lost 2; bases outside the gene matches: 5. CDR3 region: CASSTSTGQETQYF. CDR3 sequence (DNA): TGCGCCAGCAGTACCTCGACAGGGCAAGAGACCCAGTACTTC.

V usage is TRBV19 and J usage is TRBJ2-5; tentative D call: TRBD2 (6 bases). Germline V gene data show CDR1 as LNHDA and CDR2 as SQIVND (reference sequence). V gave up 3 bases and J gave up 3 bases, with 17 bases separating them. The CDR3 is 16 residues long. CDR3: CASSIRASETKETQYF. The CDR3 DNA follows: TGTGCCAGTAGTATCAGGGCTAGCGAGACCAAAGAGACCCAGTACTTC.

The gene calls are TRBV6-1 and TRBJ1-4, with D perhaps TRBD1 (5 bases). Trimming pared 2 bases from V and 4 bases from J, leaving 8 bases between. Germline loops: CDR1 MNHNS, CDR2 SASEGT. The CDR3 totals 14 residues. DNA for the CDR3: TGTGCCAGCAGTGAACCAGGGCGTAATGAAAAACTGTTTTTT. Its translation: CASSEPGRNEKLFF.

This clone has a single count. This rearrangement joins TRBV15 to TRBJ2-1; the match to TRBD2 covers 10 bases. The CDR3 is 18 amino acids. Germline V gene sequence: CDR1 LNHNV, CDR2 YYDKDF (reference sequence). V dropped 1 base and J dropped 5; count of bases not matched to a gene: 11. The CDR3: CATSRAPHSGRPHNEQFF. In DNA form, the CDR3 reads TGTGCCACCAGCAGAGCTCCCCATAGCGGGAGGCCACACAATGAGCAGTTCTTC.

The chain links TRBV30 to TRBJ2-4, with D tentatively TRBD1 (6 bases). Trimming pared 0 bases from V and 10 bases from J, leaving 13 bases between. Looked up from germline, CDR1 is GTSNPN and CDR2 is SVGIG (reference sequence). The CDR3 has 13 residues. CDR3 loop: CAWSVKLQGIQYF. CDR3 DNA: TGTGCCTGGAGTGTCAAACTACAGGGTATTCAGTACTTC.

This sequence joins TRBV11-2 and TRBJ2-5; 8 nucleotides match TRBD2. There are 18 residues in the CDR3. The V gene's germline CDR1 is SGHAT and CDR2 FQNNGV. V shed 3 bases and J 0 bases; nucleotides not matched to a gene: 12. Written as DNA, the CDR3 is TGTGCCAGCAGCTTGAACCCAGCGGGAGACCTGTACCAAGAGACCCAGTACTTC. This encodes CASSLNPAGDLYQETQYF.

This rearrangement joins TRBV5-1 to TRBJ1-1; the D is unclear. Trimming shortened V by 0 bases and J by 1 base, and 7 bases separated the two germline ends. The CDR3 covers 14 residues. Germline V CDR1 and CDR2: SGHRS, YFSETQ. The CDR3 nucleotides read TGCGCCAGCAGCTTGGGCAGGCGGAACACTGAAGCTTTCTTT. Protein sequence: CASSLGRRNTEAFF.

This rearrangement joins TRBV11-2 to TRBJ1-1, with a weak D call TRBD1 (5 bases). This CDR3 is built from 13 residues. Germline loops: CDR1 SGHAT, CDR2 FQNNGV. V lost 6 bases to trimming and J lost 5 bases, with 13 bases between them. CDR3 residues: CASSIGGWTEAFF. CDR3 DNA: TGTGCCAGCAGTATCGGGGGTTGGACTGAAGCTTTCTTT.

V gene TRBV29-1 combines with J gene TRBJ2-5; D unclear. Deletions cut 0 bases from V and 4 bases from J, with 6 bases between. The CDR3 is made up of 12 amino acids. Germline V CDR1 and CDR2: SQVTM, ANQGSEA. The CDR3 DNA reads as TGCAGCGTTGAAGACCCCGGAGAGACCCAGTACTTC. Amino acids: CSVEDPGETQYF. The whole variable domain, remainder taken from reference TRBV29-1 and TRBJ2-5, is SAVISQKPSRDICQRGTSLTIQCQVDSQVTMMFWYRQQPGQSLTLIATANQGSEATYESGFVIDKFPISRPNLTFSTLTVSNMSPEDSSIYLCSVEDPGETQYFGPGTRLLVL.

This chain links TRBV5-4 with TRBJ2-1, with 9 bases that match TRBD2. V shed 5 bases and J 0 bases; nucleotides not matched to a gene: 6. The CDR3 has 16 amino acids. Germline V gives CDR1 SGHNT, CDR2 YYREEE (reference sequence). For the CDR3, the DNA is TGTGCCAGCAGTCAAGCGGGAGGCGGCTCCTACAATGAGCAGTTCTTC. Residues: CASSQAGGGSYNEQFF.

The chain joins TRBV7-9 to TRBJ2-1, with 12 bases identical to TRBD1. The CDR3 is made up of 16 amino acids. V dropped 5 bases and J dropped 7; count of bases not matched to a gene: 9. Germline CDR1 reads SEHNR; CDR2 reads FQNEAQ (reference sequence). The CDR3 protein is CASSPYGTGGLNEQFF. DNA for the CDR3: TGTGCCAGCAGCCCATATGGGACAGGGGGCCTTAATGAGCAGTTCTTC.

The J gene is TRBJ2-3, the V gene TRBV2; 9 positions match TRBD1. CDR1 is SNHLY, CDR2 FYNNEI, per germline. The CDR3 is 13 residues long. Germline trimming cut 10 bases from V and 1 base from J; bases unmatched to any gene: 3. CDR3 nucleotides: TGTGCCACCAACAGGGGGCGCACAGATACGCAGTATTTT. It is translated as CATNRGRTDTQYF.

The rearrangement links TRBV18 to TRBJ1-1; 9 bases align to TRBD1. Germline CDR1 and CDR2: KGHSH and LQKENI. Trimming took 8 bases from V and 3 from J; bases not matched to a gene: 7. The CDR3 covers 14 residues. The CDR3 sequence is CASGTGTGHTEAFF. The CDR3 bases are TGTGCCAGCGGAACCGGGACAGGGCACACTGAAGCTTTCTTT.

The rearrangement joins TRBV28 to TRBJ1-4, with TRBD1 as a possible D gene (5 bases). V was clipped by 3 bases and J by 5 bases, with 19 bases between them. The CDR3 totals 17 residues. Germline V gene data show CDR1 as MDHEN and CDR2 as SYDVKM. DNA for the CDR3: TGTGCCAGCAGTTTCACACCCTCGGGGGGTGACAATGAAAAACTGTTTTTT. Its protein is CASSFTPSGGDNEKLFF.

This clone was seen a few times. V usage is TRBV19 and J usage is TRBJ2-1, with a possible D match to TRBD1 (6 bases). This CDR3 has 15 residues. Germline lookup yields CDR1 LNHDA and CDR2 SQIVND (reference sequence). V gave up 5 bases and J gave up 2 bases, with 13 bases separating them. This chain's CDR3 is CASSSQGPPYNEQFF. CDR3 bases: TGTGCCAGTAGTTCACAGGGTCCCCCCTACAATGAGCAGTTCTTC.

The chain is built from TRBV15 and TRBJ2-3; TRBD2 agrees at 16 bases. J gave up 4 bases and V 4 bases, and 5 bases lay outside the gene matches. From germline, CDR1 is LNHNV and CDR2 YYDKDF (reference sequence). The CDR3 sequence is 17 residues long. CDR3 nucleotides: TGTGCCACCAGCACGGGGGGACTAGCGGGAGGGGCAGATACGCAGTATTTT. Translated: CATSTGGLAGGADTQYF.

The gene calls are TRBV29-1 and TRBJ1-1, with no clear D. Germline-derived CDR1 and CDR2 are SQVTM and ANQGSEA. This CDR3 is built from 12 residues. With 4 bases removed from V and 6 bases from J, the gap between germline ends came to 12 bases. CDR3 nucleotide sequence: TGCAGCGTTGTGCAGGATAGGTCTGAAGCTTTCTTT. Protein product: CSVVQDRSEAFF.

This clone was observed a single time. The V gene is TRBV6-6, the J gene TRBJ2-2; 7 nucleotides align to TRBD2. The CDR3 contains 16 residues. V was clipped by 0 bases and J by 2 bases; unmatched bases: 3. Germline values: CDR1 MNHNY, CDR2 SVGAGI (reference sequence). CDR3 region: CASSYSRLANTGELFF. CDR3 DNA sequence: TGTGCCAGCAGTTACTCGAGACTAGCAAACACCGGGGAGCTGTTTTTT.